This T cell receptor beta chain came from a study of cytomegalovirus exposure and HLA in healthy donors. Study findings and constraints: Within a later analysis, the majority of CMV-associated TCR beta chains appeared HLA-restricted. The likely origin of a cluster of highly shared sequence variants was a sequencing artifact. V- and J-gene trimming in TCR beta was tied to a missense DCLRE1C variant by an analysis performed later.

Amplification used 60 Vbeta primers and 13 Jbeta primers. This table comes from immunoSEQ multiplex PCR, and its TCRdb copy is limited to in-frame clones, with some not included. Of about 190,000 clones listed, 84% were seen once; the top ten hold around 3%. Points on this clone: Its antigen is not identified.

There are 13 residues in the CDR3. In germline, CDR1 is SNHLY, CDR2 FYNNEI. Trimming removed 7 bases from V and 8 bases from J, with 14 bases in between. The specimen sequenced was PBMCs. This sequence was found in a woman between 50 and 59 years old in good health and CMV-seropositive. The rearrangement joins TRBV2 to TRBJ1-4; tentative D call: TRBD1 (6 bases). Written as DNA, the CDR3 is TGTGCCAGCAAGGGGGGGCAAAGGGAAAAACTGTTTTTT. It yields the protein CASKGGQREKLFF.